This paragraph reports one T cell receptor (beta chain). Its antigen is not identified. The data stem from a study of T-cell memory formation after mild COVID-19. General observations from the study: A subset of responding clones appeared in pre-infection memory, suggesting cross-reactive memory joined.

In germline, CDR1 is LNHDA, CDR2 SQIVND (reference sequence). Losses at the gene ends were 8 bases for V and 5 bases for J; bases not matched to a gene: 9. The CDR3 contains 14 residues. TCRdb redid the calling of the 5' RACE reads with MiXCR, one entry per CDR3 protein. The sample holds 30,000 to 35,000 distinct CDR3 sequences, 21% seen once. The specimen sequenced was PBMCs or a T cell subset sorted from them (not recorded which). The V call is TRBV19, the J call TRBJ1-2; the match to TRBD1 covers 9 bases. This receptor was identified in an adult who had mild COVID-19 (a few samples of this study predate the infection). Cell type and time point are not known. CDR3 protein: CASGPGQGRYGYTF. The DNA for the CDR3 is TGTGCCAGTGGACCGGGACAGGGTCGGTATGGCTACACCTTC.